This T cell receptor (beta chain) originates from a study of tumor-infiltrating lymphocytes in primary liver carcinoma. Unsorted whole blood yielded blood RNA, and germline DNA was extracted as well. Enrolled patients were chronically infected with HBV and treatment-naive. As to this clonotype: Its antigen is currently unknown. Relative to the germline gene, one junction end is altered; a read error may explain this.

Total RNA (roughly 550 ng) served as template for TCR beta cDNA synthesis primed by a constant-region primer. Slightly modified ARM-PCR served as the procedure for the TCR beta libraries. These libraries came from three rounds of nested multiplex PCR. The study ran its first two PCR rounds for roughly 9 cycles each, using TRBV1-TRBV30 forward primers and a C-beta reverse primer. TCRdb processed the multiplex PCR reads anew with MiXCR; each CDR3 protein has one entry. Altogether 190,000 or so distinct CDR3 sequences are present, less than 65% being singletons, with the ten largest covering about 7.1%. This CDR3 contains 13 residues. In germline, CDR1 is SQVTM, CDR2 ANQGSEA. The study, taken as a whole, reports: Because of bulk unsorted sampling, CD4+ and CD8+ repertoires were not subjected to comparison.

Specimen: peripheral blood. The chain recombines TRBV29-1 with TRBJ2-5; no clear D gene. This sequence originates from a woman aged 60-75 years with primary liver carcinoma and hepatitis B virus infection. The CDR3 region has the DNA TGCAGCGTTCGGCCACAAATCCAAGCGACCCAATACTTC. It translates to CSVRPQIQATQYF.